This TCR beta chain was sequenced in a study of cytotoxic CD8 clonotypes in ibrutinib-treated CLL. Overall study: Sequencing produced an average of roughly 230,000 productive templates and 94,082 productive rearrangements per sample. General observations from the study: Clonality increased at ibrutinib response, then returned toward baseline at progression. On treatment, the uncommon public clonotypes contracted or remained stable.

Remarks on this clone: Its antigen is not identified.

Here immunoSEQ multiplex PCR was the method, and the copy in TCRdb shows in-frame clones only, minus some. Of about 160,000 clones listed, 81% are singletons. The CDR3 length is 17 residues. The trim removed 5 bases at V and 2 bases at J, leaving 12 bases unmatched. The germline CDR1 and CDR2 sequences are MDHEN and SYDVKM. This sample comprised PBMCs, obtained after 12 months of ibrutinib treatment. The V and J genes are TRBV28 and TRBJ2-3; TRBD1 aligns across 8 bases. This receptor was taken from a human donor with chronic lymphocytic leukemia. In DNA form, the CDR3 reads TGTGCCAGCAGTCAACCCGGGACAGGTGGGATCACAGATACGCAGTATTTT. Translating it yields CASSQPGTGGITDTQYF.